The rows below give T cell receptor beta chains drawn from one sample of a study of CD8+CD57+ T cells in acquired aplastic anemia. TCRdb processed the reads anew with MiXCR; each CDR3 protein has one entry. The top ten clones hold approximately 86% of a sample with some 16,000 distinct CDR3 sequences, less than 45% of them seen once. Sequencing was carried out using CD8+CD57+ T cells sorted from PBMCs. The receptors come from a human donor with aplastic anemia. The CDR3 runs from the conserved cysteine through the conserved F or W. The D gene is left open where the match is weak. The size field is filled for only some rows; it gives once, few, many or a size class.

clone_size	d_call	v_call	j_call	cdr3_nt	cdr3_aa
few	NA	TRBV2	TRBJ2-5	TGTGCCAGCAGGATGAGTAAGGGCTTGGGTGAAGAGACCCAGTACTTC	CASRMSKGLGEETQYF
NA	NA	TRBV5-8	TRBJ2-5	TGTGCCAGCAGCGGGGCCGGGACCGATAAAGAGACCCAGTACTTC	CASSGAGTDKETQYF
few	NA	TRBV11-2	TRBJ1-3	TGTGCCAGCAGCCGCGACCCCGGCCTCTCTGGAAACACCATATATTTT	CASSRDPGLSGNTIYF
NA	NA	TRBV5-1	TRBJ1-2	TGCGCCAGCAGCCTGGTCGGGGGGCAGGGCTATGGCTACACCTTC	CASSLVGGQGYGYTF
many	NA	TRBV5-1	TRBJ2-7	TGCGCCAGCAGCCAGGGACACTTGGGCACCTACGAGCAGTACTTC	CASSQGHLGTYEQYF
NA	NA	TRBV5-1	TRBJ2-7	TGCGCCAGCAGCCCCCTGGACAGCAGTTCCTACGAGCAGTACTTC	CASSPLDSSSYEQYF
NA	TRBD1	TRBV20-1	TRBJ2-7	TGCAGTGCTCCTGGGGACAGGGGATCCTCCTACGAGCAGTACTTC	CSAPGDRGSSYEQYF
few	NA	TRBV20-1	TRBJ1-5	TGCAGTGCTTCATTGGGACCGAGCAATCAGCCCCAGCATTTT	CSASLGPSNQPQHF
NA	NA	TRBV7-2	TRBJ2-5	TGTGCCAGCAGCTTAGGGGCGGGGGAGACCCAGTACTTC	CASSLGAGETQYF
NA	NA	TRBV6-1	TRBJ2-7	TGTGCCAGCAGTCTAAAGGCCGAGAACGAGCAGTACTTC	CASSLKAENEQYF
many	NA	TRBV29-1	TRBJ2-7	TGCAGCGAACTTCGGGGCAGCTCCTACGAGCAGTACTTC	CSELRGSSYEQYF
NA	NA	TRBV10-1	TRBJ1-5	TGCGCCAGGACGAGTCAGCCCCAGCATTTT	CARTSQPQHF
few	TRBD1	TRBV19	TRBJ2-7	TGTGCCAGTAGTATGGACAGGGGAACCTACGAGCAGTACTTC	CASSMDRGTYEQYF
many	NA	TRBV4-1	TRBJ1-4	TGCGCCAGCAGCCAAGTAATGAGCTTGGATTATGGGGAAAAACTGTTTTTT	CASSQVMSLDYGEKLFF
NA	NA	TRBV9	TRBJ1-2	TGTGCCAGCACCATGGGCGAAAACTATGGCTACACCTTC	CASTMGENYGYTF
NA	NA	TRBV5-1	TRBJ2-1	TGCGCCAGCAGCAGGGAGTGGGGGCCAAACAATGAGCAGTTCTTC	CASSREWGPNNEQFF
many	TRBD2	TRBV29-1	TRBJ2-3	TGCAGCGTTGAGACGGGAGGGGGCACAGATACGCAGTATTTT	CSVETGGGTDTQYF
NA	NA	TRBV15	TRBJ1-6	TGTGCCACCAGCAGCGGGGGCCTTTATAATTCACCCCTCCACTTT	CATSSGGLYNSPLHF
NA	NA	TRBV24-1	TRBJ2-5	TGTGCCACGGCCGGGACCAACCAAGAGACCCAGTACTTC	CATAGTNQETQYF
NA	NA	TRBV5-5	TRBJ2-7	TGTGCCAGCAGTGACAGTACCTACGAGCAGTACTTC	CASSDSTYEQYF
NA	NA	TRBV5-5	TRBJ2-1	TGTGCCAGCAGCTTGGACCAGAATGAGCAGTTCTTC	CASSLDQNEQFF